This T cell receptor (beta chain) was retrieved from a study of T cell changes during pregnancy in multiple sclerosis. Produced via immunoSEQ multiplex PCR; TCRdb's table is partial and in-frame only. The table has roughly 67,000 clones, 90% to 95% seen once. Germline V lookup: CDR1 GTSNPN, CDR2 SVGIG (reference sequence). CDR3 length: 15 residues. J was trimmed by 6 bases and V by 3 bases; bases with no gene match: 11. Sequenced here: peripheral blood, sampled in the second trimester of pregnancy. The origin of this receptor is a female donor with multiple sclerosis, enrolled in a pregnancy study. The chain combines TRBV30 with TRBJ2-1, with 7 bases matching TRBD2. The CDR3 DNA reads as TGTGCCTGGAGCCCCTTAGCGGGTACTTTCAATGAGCAGTTCTTC. Translation: CAWSPLAGTFNEQFF.